The present T cell receptor beta chain was sequenced within a study of cytomegalovirus exposure and HLA in healthy donors. Study results and caveats: Within the approximately 130 validation repertoires, first-cohort TCR clusters tended to co-occur, according to a later analysis.

About this clone: As yet, its antigen is unknown.

The data were produced by immunoSEQ multiplex PCR, yet TCRdb's version contains in-frame clones alone and is incomplete. The sample shows roughly 59,000 clones, about 95% of them seen only once. In germline, CDR1 is SGHNT, CDR2 YENEEA. The CDR3 spans 13 residues. V was shortened by 5 bases and J by 9 bases, with 13 bases between the two germline ends. The chain has TRBV11-3 and TRBJ2-2; possibly TRBD1 for D (6 bases). The sequenced material came from PBMCs. The receptor comes from a woman aged 18-30 years in good health and CMV-seropositive. The CDR3 region is CASSPRGDRELFF. The CDR3 DNA follows: TGTGCCAGCAGCCCCAGAGGGGACAGGGAGCTGTTTTTT.